This T cell receptor beta chain was sequenced for a study of blood T cells in healthy people across ages (dated by TCRdb to between 2015 and 2017). In the study overall: Template switching captured roughly one uniquely barcoded TCR beta cDNA molecule per two T cells in model experiments. Using deep sequencing normalized with unique cDNA molecular identifiers, the study measured how TCR beta repertoire diversity changes with age. Using the same blood draw, the study looked at two additional independent replicas of 1 million unique cDNA reads for two donors, one aged 18 to 30 and the other aged 80 or older. The donors were split into four age groups: young (average about 16 years), middle-aged (about 40), aged (about 56) and long-lived (more than 80). Donors of different ages were randomly distributed across sequencing lanes to avoid experimental bias. Paper-wide results and their limitations: The long-lived group showed more naive CD4+ T cells, fewer expanded clones and increased TCR diversity than the aged group, suggesting age selection. There was a strong correlation between observed TCR beta diversity and the percentage of naive T cells measured by flow cytometry. Observed TCR beta diversity per million T cells fell roughly linearly with age, and a significant reduction was already apparent by age around 40. Estimates of total diversity based on one million sequenced T cells were regarded as lower bounds and as underestimates. Because donor CMV infection status was unknown, age-related changes in expanded clonotypes were potentially confounded. Conclusive comparison of naive and antigen-experienced compartments was prevented by the profiling of bulk unsorted PBMCs.

The germline V gene gives CDR1 as SQVTM and CDR2 as ANQGSEA. V loses 6 bases at its end and J loses 4 bases; junction bases beyond the gene matches: 7. Inclusive of the bounding cysteine and phenylalanine, the CDR3 is 13 residues long. Only the CDR3 DNA stays, 39 bases, in frame from base 1. The table lists this clonotype with a few counts. This clone's antigen is unknown. The record has no base qualities; no much larger clone is one base away. Libraries were built with 5' RACE. Sequencing used an Illumina HiSeq 2500. A second PCR of 7 to 11 cycles was performed with a sample-barcoded 5' primer and a J-beta primer mix. A unique molecular identifier was introduced onto each TCR beta cDNA molecule by a template-switch 5' adaptor carrying 12 random nucleotides. At least 3 million CDR3-containing paired-end reads were obtained from each sample. All of the RNA was converted into first-strand cDNA using the Mint cDNA synthesis kit, with a TRBC-specific oligonucleotide serving as the primer. Following uracil-DNA glycosylase treatment, all cDNA underwent a first 18-cycle PCR with the universal primers M1SS and BC2_uni_R. The published analysis was carried out like this. Each sample was normalized by randomly selecting 1 million high-quality reads, each carrying a distinct molecular identifier. Reads with shared molecular identifiers were discarded instead of being binned into consensus sequences. MiTCR, with a Q25 quality threshold and the strictest error-elimination algorithm, was used for CDR3 identification, clonotype clustering and error correction. A nonparametric unseen species model using Euler transformation provided a lower-bound estimate of total TCR beta diversity. TCRdb took the public reads, trimmed them with fastp at Q25, ran MiXCR for clone calling and kept in-frame beta chains. For every CDR3 protein sequence, its rows merge into one entry that carries the most common genes and DNA. V and J calls and clone size were set by TCRdb, not the authors. The sample yields approximately 690,000 distinct CDR3 sequences; 35% to 50% were counted once. The ten top clones hold 25% to 30% of the sample.

The roughly 39 donors, aged roughly 6 to 95 years, were systemically healthy Caucasian individuals from Russia. About 9.8 milliliters of peripheral blood were drawn from each donor into EDTA-treated Vacutainer tubes. Ficoll-Paque density-gradient centrifugation was used to isolate PBMCs, with at least 7 million obtained per sample. Trizol reagent was used to extract total RNA from PBMCs, with at least 6 micrograms per sample. For every donor, an aliquot of PBMCs went through flow cytometry to measure the percentages of naive CD45RAhigh/CD27high T cells. The sequence joins TRBV29-1 to TRBJ2-7; the central 9 bases match TRBD1. The sequencing input was blood. This TCR was recovered from a man aged 80 or over in good health. The CDR3 is CSVTGTGQYEQYF. The DNA sequence is given as TGCAGCGTGACCGGGACAGGGCAATACGAGCAGTACTTC.